This T cell receptor (beta chain) stems from a study of TIL therapy for anti-PD-1-resistant metastatic lung cancer. Turning to the study itself: Tumors were harvested before any PD-1/PD-L1 blockade.

Stated time point: pre-treatment sample, taken before nivolumab and TIL therapy. Adults with stage 4 NSCLC were enrolled in a phase I trial. The immunoSEQ assay was v3. Some clones are missing from TCRdb's copy, which holds only in-frame ones; the method was immunoSEQ multiplex PCR. This sample has about 36,000 clones, with less than 85% found just once. The CDR3 is 15 amino acids. V shed 7 bases and J 7 bases; nucleotides not matched to a gene: 11. CDR1 MNHEY and CDR2 SVGAGI come from the germline V gene. Study-wide results and limits: Infused TIL clonotypes partially replaced the baseline blood repertoire, then decayed over months.

As concerns this clone: No antigen is known for it.

The receptor was isolated from a person aged 30 to 80 with non-small cell lung cancer. Sequencing was performed on blood, taken at baseline. This chain joins TRBV6-5 and TRBJ2-1; 9 nucleotides agree with TRBD1. The CDR3 sequence: CASNKQGAPWNEQFF. The CDR3 DNA reads as TGTGCCAGCAACAAACAGGGGGCGCCCTGGAATGAGCAGTTCTTC.